The 14 T cell receptor beta chains below come from one sample, sequenced in a study of long-term antiretroviral therapy in people with HIV. At the survey level, the v3.0 immunoSEQ assay was run. TCRdb keeps only in-frame clones here, not all; method: immunoSEQ multiplex PCR. Of more than 25,000 clones listed, more than 80% are singletons. The sequencing used unsorted PBMCs, collected 3.2 years before starting antiretroviral therapy. These receptors were taken from a man aged 50-59 years with HIV.

CDR3 coding DNA: TGTGCCTGGAGTGAAAGGCGGGGGGCGGGGACCTCCTACGAGCAGTACTTC. It encodes CAWSERRGAGTSYEQYF. The chain links TRBV30 to TRBJ2-7; 8 bases agree with TRBD2. The germline V gene encodes CDR1 GTSNPN and CDR2 SVGIG (reference sequence). Losses at the gene ends were 1 base for V and 0 bases for J; bases not matched to a gene: 11. The CDR3 contains 17 residues.

The genes are TRBV5-1 and TRBJ2-7; TRBD1 aligns across 9 bases. The germline CDR1 and CDR2 sequences are SGHRS and YFSETQ. The CDR3 runs to 15 residues. J was trimmed by 9 bases and V by 4 bases; bases with no gene match: 14. For the CDR3, the DNA is TGCGCCAGCAGCATCCTATCGGGACAGGGTGTGGGGCAGTACTTC. It yields the protein CASSILSGQGVGQYF.

This chain uses TRBV18 with TRBJ1-4; D perhaps matches TRBD1 (5 bases). Germline values: CDR1 KGHSH, CDR2 LQKENI. The V gene lost 1 base and the J gene lost 8 bases, with 14 bases spanning the gap. CDR3 length: 15 amino acids. This CDR3 reads CASSPRTGGGEKLFF. CDR3 bases: TGTGCCAGCTCACCACGGACCGGGGGTGGGGAAAAACTGTTTTTT.

This clone was seen more than once but under ten times. The J gene is TRBJ2-2, the V gene TRBV9; unclear D gene. V shed 4 bases and J shed 4 bases, with 14 bases lying between them. Germline V gene lookup returns CDR1 SGDLS and CDR2 YYNGEE. CDR3 length: 15 amino acids. DNA for the CDR3: TGTGCCAGCAGCTCCCTTGGCGGCTCCACCGGGGAGCTGTTTTTT. Its translation: CASSSLGGSTGELFF.

The gene calls are TRBV21-1 and TRBJ1-3; TRBD1, as called in the table, went unchecked against the DNA. TRBV21-1 counts as a pseudogene. CDR3 length equals 16 residues. This chain's CDR3 is CASSKDDRDAGNTIYF. The CDR3 region has the DNA TGTGCCAGCAGCAAAGACGACAGGGACGCTGGAAACACCATATATTTT.

The CDR3 reads CASSQGLDQPQHF. The CDR3 DNA reads TGTGCCAGCAGCCAGGGGTTGGATCAGCCCCAGCATTTT. The gene calls are TRBV2 and TRBJ1-5; D perhaps matches TRBD1 (6 bases). Germline CDR1 SNHLY, CDR2 FYNNEI. This CDR3 is built from 13 residues. V shed 6 bases and J shed 5 bases, with 11 bases lying between them.

The chain combines TRBV6-1 with TRBJ2-7, with D possibly called TRBD1 or TRBD2 (5 bases each). Germline values: CDR1 MNHNS, CDR2 SASEGT. CDR3 length: 13 residues. V dropped 7 bases and J dropped 3 bases, with 13 bases sitting between them. The CDR3 spells CASKNGDLYEQYF. The CDR3 nucleotides read TGTGCCAGCAAGAACGGGGACCTCTACGAGCAGTACTTC.

The rearrangement joins TRBV7-2 to TRBJ2-5; a possible D gene is TRBD1 (5 bases). CDR1 is SGHTA, CDR2 FQGNSA, per germline. This CDR3 has 13 amino acids. V was trimmed by 8 bases and J by 2 bases, leaving 12 bases between them. Here the CDR3 DNA reads TGTGCCAGCCTTGGGGCGGCTCAAGAGACCCAGTACTTC. It codes for CASLGAAQETQYF. The variable domain in full, completed from reference TRBV7-2 and TRBJ2-5, reads GAGVSQSPSNKVTEKGKDVELRCDPISGHTALYWYRQSLGQGLEFLIYFQGNSAPDKSGLPSDRFSAERTGGSVSTLTIQRTQQEDSAVYLCASLGAAQETQYFGPGTRLLVL.

The genes are TRBV19 and TRBJ2-3, with TRBD2 matching 14 bases. Per the germline V gene, CDR1 is LNHDA and CDR2 is SQIVND (reference sequence). J was trimmed by 2 bases and V by 7 bases; bases with no gene match: 11. The CDR3 is made up of 18 amino acids. The chain's CDR3 is CASTPRPTSGGVTDTQYF. The DNA of the CDR3 is TGTGCCAGTACCCCACGGCCGACTAGCGGGGGGGTCACAGATACGCAGTATTTT.

CDR3 sequence reads: CASSVEVTGDYEQYF. The CDR3 coding sequence is TGTGCCAGCAGCGTAGAAGTGACAGGGGACTACGAGCAGTACTTC. V is TRBV9 and J is TRBJ2-7; TRBD1 matches at 8 bases. There are 15 residues in the CDR3. Germline lookup yields CDR1 SGDLS and CDR2 YYNGEE. V was clipped by 0 bases and J by 3 bases; unmatched bases: 5.

V gene TRBV13 combines with J gene TRBJ1-1; weak D call: TRBD1 (5 bases). Germline CDR1 reads PRHDT; CDR2 reads FYEKMQ (reference sequence). V shed 5 bases and J shed 0 bases, with 16 bases lying between them. The CDR3 extends over 16 amino acids. The CDR3 DNA reads as TGTGCCAGCAGCATTCTCAAGACAGTTATGAACACTGAAGCTTTCTTT. Protein sequence: CASSILKTVMNTEAFF.

V is TRBV29-1 and J is TRBJ2-1; D might be TRBD1 (6 bases). The CDR3 spans 15 residues. The germline V gene has CDR1 SQVTM and CDR2 ANQGSEA. V was cut by 2 bases and J by 8 bases, with 19 bases left in between. CDR3 region: CSVESGKRGWDEQFF. In DNA, the CDR3 is TGCAGCGTTGAATCGGGGAAAAGGGGGTGGGATGAGCAGTTCTTC.

J is TRBJ2-5 and V is TRBV27; TRBD2 matches 11 bases. The CDR3 sequence is 16 residues long. CDR1 and CDR2 (germline): MNHEY, SMNVEV (reference sequence). Trimming removed 5 bases from V and 1 base from J; junction bases left unmatched: 6. In nucleotides, the CDR3 is TGTGCCAGCAGTGCTATAGGGACTAGCGGCCAAGAGACCCAGTACTTC. The encoded protein is CASSAIGTSGQETQYF.

The chain couples TRBV5-5 to TRBJ2-5; D possibly corresponds to TRBD1 (6 bases). V lost 3 bases, J lost 3 bases, and 12 bases lay in between. Germline V gene data show CDR1 as SGHKS and CDR2 as YYEKEE (reference sequence). The CDR3 is made up of 14 amino acids. The CDR3 spells CASSYGQWEETQYF. CDR3 nucleotide sequence: TGTGCCAGCAGCTATGGACAGTGGGAAGAGACCCAGTACTTC.